This entry concerns a single TCR beta chain. Its antigen is currently unknown. This specimen belongs to a study of shared clonotypes between healthy human individuals. Measured with immunoSEQ multiplex PCR; TCRdb has only the in-frame clones, and not every one. The data hold a few million clones, with 80% to 95% observed a single time. The V end was cut by 9 bases, the J end by 10 bases, with 15 bases between. Germline V lookup: CDR1 MNHEY, CDR2 SVGAGI. The CDR3 length is 12 residues. Only CD45RO-negative cells positively selected for CCR7 counted as naive CD8 cells, so terminally differentiated effector memory CD45RA+ cells were excluded. Study-wide points: Clonotypes shared by all four donors outscored non-shared clonotypes in generation probability. Clonotypes that were shared across four donors made up around 5% of naive CD4 clonotypes.

The sample was naive CD8+ T cells from PBMCs. This clonotype was sampled from a young man in good health. Some clones in this sample may be carry-over from other donors' samples. This rearrangement joins TRBV6-5 to TRBJ1-4; the D gene is possibly TRBD1 (6 bases). CDR3 residues: CARGPRGPKLFF. CDR3 in DNA: TGTGCCAGGGGACCTCGGGGGCCAAAACTGTTTTTT.